Given below is one T cell receptor beta chain in context. Profiling relied on immunoSEQ multiplex PCR, and the TCRdb table lists in-frame clones only, not all of them. The profile shows about 330,000 clones, approximately 85% of them singletons. The data derive from a study of blood T cell repertoires in COVID-19. Sequenced: peripheral blood. This clonotype was sampled from a woman in her forties or fifties with acute or convalescent COVID-19.

The CDR3 region is CASSVGVASGRTGELFF. For the CDR3, the DNA is TGTGCCAGCAGCGTAGGAGTGGCTAGCGGGAGGACCGGGGAGCTGTTTTTT. The chain couples TRBV9 to TRBJ2-2, with 11 nucleotides matching TRBD2. J was trimmed by 5 bases and V by 0 bases; bases with no gene match: 6. In germline, CDR1 is SGDLS, CDR2 YYNGEE. There are 17 residues in the CDR3.